This T cell receptor beta chain was sequenced for a study of blood T cell repertoires in COVID-19. Study summary: In each case, the material was cDNA or gDNA derived from T cells, B-cell-depleted T cells, or PBMCs.

Clones were sequenced by immunoSEQ multiplex PCR, and TCRdb holds only the in-frame ones, with some missing. Among under 350,000 clones listed, about nine tenths were seen once. The CDR3 extends over 15 amino acids. The germline V gene encodes CDR1 SGHTA and CDR2 FQGNSA. The V end lost 1 base, the J end lost 9 bases, and 18 bases lay between the germline ends. The J gene is TRBJ1-2, the V gene TRBV7-2; unclear D gene. The sequence derives from a man aged 50-59 years with acute or convalescent COVID-19. Input material: peripheral blood. CDR3 region: CASSLGLPGISSYTF. DNA of the CDR3: TGTGCCAGCAGCTTAGGTCTACCGGGGATATCCAGCTACACCTTC.